This T cell receptor (beta chain) is drawn from a study of PD-L1 blockade in urothelial cancer. Study-wide background: The study recovered a median of roughly 150,000 T cells per blood sample. Study-wide findings and caveats: Tumor-linked clones in blood grew more by 3 weeks in durable-benefit patients.

Produced via immunoSEQ multiplex PCR; TCRdb's table is partial and in-frame only. The profile shows 30,000 to 40,000 clones, approximately 80% of them singletons. Described time point: pretreatment peripheral blood. The patients' disease, urothelial carcinoma, was locally advanced or metastatic. There were between 1 and 8 samples from each patient, taken pretreatment and on-treatment. Comment on this clone: Antigen: not known.

CDR1 SEHNR and CDR2 FQNEAQ come from the germline V gene (reference sequence). V dropped 10 bases and J dropped 5; count of bases not matched to a gene: 17. The CDR3 is 16 amino acids. V gene TRBV7-9 combines with J gene TRBJ2-1; 7 bases map to TRBD1. The source of this sequence is a man older than 75 with urothelial cancer. Specimen: PBMCs, collected around atezolizumab (anti-PD-L1) treatment. The CDR3 loop is CATSPRKGAFNNEQFF. In DNA form, the CDR3 reads TGTGCCACATCACCTCGTAAGGGGGCGTTCAACAATGAGCAGTTCTTC.